This TCR beta chain appears in the sequencing data of a study of PD-L1 blockade in urothelial cancer. The wider study: Patients with male sex and bladder-origin urothelial cancer accounted for about nine tenths of the roughly 29 enrolled. Each participant's history included 0 to 3 prior chemotherapy regimens. Timepoints chosen for blood analysis were 3 weeks (second dose) and 6 weeks after treatment start. Blood samples contained a median approximately 140,000 T cells.

With 5 bases removed from V and 0 bases from J, the gap between germline ends came to 14 bases. This CDR3 contains 16 residues. Germline CDR1 SEHNR, CDR2 FQNEAQ (reference sequence). This clone was detected only a few times. Clones were sequenced by immunoSEQ multiplex PCR, and TCRdb holds only the in-frame ones, with some missing. The sample includes about 76,000 clones, 84% of them seen just once. The V and J genes are TRBV7-9 and TRBJ1-3; no clear D. The clonotype originates from a man between 65 and 85 years old with urothelial cancer. The specimen comprised PBMCs, sampled around atezolizumab (anti-PD-L1) treatment. This CDR3 reads CASSAHGSASGNTIYF. As DNA, the CDR3 is TGTGCCAGCAGCGCCCACGGGTCGGCCTCTGGAAACACCATATATTTT. Full variable domain (remainder filled in from reference TRBV7-9 and TRBJ1-3): DTGVSQNPRHKITKRGQNVTFRCDPISEHNRLYWYRQTLGQGPEFLTYFQNEAQLEKSRLLSDRFSAERPKGSFSTLEIQRTEQGDSAMYLCASSAHGSASGNTIYFGEGSWLTVV.